This T cell receptor (beta chain) stems from a study of T cells in Graves' hyperthyroidism and ophthalmopathy. The investigators amplified TCR beta CDR3 regions from RNA transcripts. Primed by the HTBI set, a first-round RT-PCR was run on the TCR CDR3. TCRdb passed the multiplex PCR reads through MiXCR, listing each CDR3 protein once. The profile covers about half a million distinct CDR3 sequences, with roughly a quarter appearing a single time and 11% taken by the ten largest. The CDR3 loop spans 13 amino acids. Germline V lookup: CDR1 MNHEY, CDR2 SVGAGI. The junction had 8 bases not matched to a gene; V was cut back by 6 bases and J by 8 bases. This clonotype showed up many times. Its antigen is as yet unknown. Overall study results and limits: In validation, the model predicted ophthalmopathy. These predictions came a median approximately 5.9 months before onset. Blood also contained most expanded thyroid clonotypes above 0.001.

Diagnoses were established using clinical symptoms, serum thyroxine and TRAb, thyroid ultrasound and orbital computed tomography. Each 10 ml fresh peripheral blood draw supplied the PBMCs. This receptor was identified in a woman under 40 with Graves' ophthalmopathy. The sequenced sample was blood. The chain uses TRBV6-5 and TRBJ1-1; 8 nucleotides line up with TRBD1. CDR3 loop: CASRTGQGNEAFF. The CDR3 region has the DNA TGTGCCAGCAGGACCGGACAGGGAAACGAAGCTTTCTTT.